This paragraph reports one T cell receptor beta chain. What it binds is unknown. With 2 bases clipped from V and 2 bases from J, the junction kept 4 bases outside the gene matches. Per germline, CDR1 WNHNN and CDR2 SYGVQD (reference sequence). The CDR3 consists of 15 residues. This entry comes from a study of shared clonotypes between healthy human individuals. There were only Caucasian adults among the donors, and all lived in Nashville, Tennessee. The assay was run at deep level. Method: immunoSEQ multiplex PCR; TCRdb's copy keeps in-frame clones and lacks some. Of about 2 million clones in the sample, approximately 95% are singletons; the top ten hold 0.13%. Study-level findings and limits: Generally, naive subsets (rather than memory subsets) showed larger estimated richness.

This clonotype was sampled from a man aged 18 to 29 in good health. The sequenced material came from naive CD4+ T cells sorted from blood. Subset specified: CD45RA+ positively selected. This chain joins TRBV10-1 and TRBJ2-7; 9 bases agree with TRBD1. CDR3 coding DNA: TGCGCCAGCAGTGAGGGGGGACAGGGACCCTACGAGCAGTACTTC. It specifies CASSEGGQGPYEQYF.